These T cell receptor beta chains were read from a single sample in a study of T cells in Graves' hyperthyroidism and ophthalmopathy. Each CDR3 protein gets one entry after TCRdb re-called the multiplex PCR reads with MiXCR. The profile shows 300,000 to 400,000 distinct CDR3 sequences, around 14% of them singletons. Sequenced sample: blood. The receptors derive from a woman aged 18-29 years with Graves' hyperthyroidism. The CDR3 runs from the conserved cysteine through the conserved F or W. D genes are given only for firm matches. Not every row has a clone size; where given, it reads once, few, many or a size class.

J gene,V gene,D gene,clone size,CDR3 DNA,CDR3 protein
TRBJ1-2,TRBV9,NA,many,TGTGCCAGCAGCGTTGGGACGGGTAACTATGGCTACACCTTC,CASSVGTGNYGYTF
TRBJ2-1,TRBV7-9,NA,many,TGTGCCAGCAGCTGGGGACAGCTAGCGGAGGGCTCCTACAATGAGCAGTTCTTC,CASSWGQLAEGSYNEQFF
TRBJ2-3,TRBV29-1,TRBD2,many,TGCAGCGTTGATAGGCGGGGGGGCATAGATACGCAGTATTTT,CSVDRRGGIDTQYF
TRBJ1-2,TRBV5-1,NA,NA,TGCGCCAGCACCGGGGCGGTGGACTATGGCTACACCTTC,CASTGAVDYGYTF
TRBJ2-3,TRBV25-1,TRBD2,NA,TGTGCCAGCAGTGCGGGACTAGGCGCAGATACGCAGTATTTT,CASSAGLGADTQYF
TRBJ2-3,TRBV11-2,TRBD2,many,TGTGCCAGCAGTTTGACGGGGGGGCTAAGCACAGATACGCAGTATTTT,CASSLTGGLSTDTQYF
TRBJ2-3,TRBV24-1,NA,many,TGTGCCACCAGTGAGGGCACAGGGACCCGAGTAGATACGCAGTATTTT,CATSEGTGTRVDTQYF
TRBJ1-1,TRBV3-1,TRBD1,NA,TGTGCCAGCAGCCGGGACAGTAGGGAGAACACTGAAGCTTTCTTT,CASSRDSRENTEAFF
TRBJ2-5,TRBV18,TRBD1,many,TGTGCCAGCTCACCTCCTGGGACAGCCGACCCTAGGGAGACCCAGTACTTC,CASSPPGTADPRETQYF
TRBJ2-7,TRBV6-9,NA,NA,TGTGCCAGCAGTTACGAGTACCCCTCCTACGGGCAGTACTTC,CASSYEYPSYGQYF
TRBJ2-7,TRBV5-1,NA,many,TGCGCCAGCAGCCACGGGGGAGCGAGTGGATACGAGCAGTACTTC,CASSHGGASGYEQYF
TRBJ2-5,TRBV28,NA,many,TGTGCCAGCAGTTTCGGTAGCGCCCGGTCCCAGTGGTTC,CASSFGSARSQWF
TRBJ2-1,TRBV6-1,TRBD2,many,TGTGCCAGCGGCCCCGGGGGGGCGTACAATGAGCAGTTCTTC,CASGPGGAYNEQFF
TRBJ2-3,TRBV3-1,NA,many,TGTGCCAGCAGCCAGGGGTCGGGGGATACGCAGTATTTT,CASSQGSGDTQYF
TRBJ2-2,TRBV5-1,NA,few,TGCGCCAGCAGCCCTCCCGGGAACGCGAACACCGGGGAGCTGTTTTTT,CASSPPGNANTGELFF
TRBJ1-5,TRBV19,NA,NA,TGTGCCAGTAGTACCCCCACAGACTACGAGGATCAGCCCCAGCATTTT,CASSTPTDYEDQPQHF
TRBJ2-2,TRBV6-1,NA,many,TGTGCCAGCAGTGAACGACTTACCGGGGAGCTGTTTTTT,CASSERLTGELFF
TRBJ2-5,TRBV11-1,NA,many,TGTGCCAGCAGCTTCGGGGTGCGCAGACAAGAGACCCAGTACTTC,CASSFGVRRQETQYF
TRBJ1-5,TRBV24-1,NA,many,TGTGCCACCAGTTCAGCTCTCAGCAATCAGCCCCAGCATTTT,CATSSALSNQPQHF
TRBJ2-3,TRBV27,NA,few,TGTGCCAGCAGTTCGTATATTGCATCAGGGAAGGATACGCAGTATTTT,CASSSYIASGKDTQYF
TRBJ1-1,TRBV19,NA,NA,TGTGCCAGCGCCGGGGGGTACACTGAAGCTTTCTTT,CASAGGYTEAFF
TRBJ1-1,TRBV7-2,TRBD1,NA,TGTGCCAGCAGCTTGAGGGGACAGCCGGGTTGGAACACTGAAGCTTTCTTT,CASSLRGQPGWNTEAFF
TRBJ2-7,TRBV6-2/TRBV6-3,TRBD2,NA,TGTGCCAGCAGTACGAGGGTCTGCGGGACTAGCGCTTACGAGCAGTACTTC,CASSTRVCGTSAYEQYF
TRBJ2-1,TRBV29-1,TRBD2,many,TGCAGCGTTGTATTGGGACTAGCGGTCTACAATGAGCAGTTCTTC,CSVVLGLAVYNEQFF
TRBJ2-1,TRBV5-6,TRBD2,many,TGTGCCAGCAGCTCGGGACTAGCGGGAGTGGGTGAGCAGTTCTTC,CASSSGLAGVGEQFF
TRBJ2-3,TRBV6-1,NA,few,TGTGCCAGCAGTGAATCGTGGGGCCTAGAAGCAGCTAAGTATTTT,CASSESWGLEAAKYF
TRBJ2-1,TRBV7-6,NA,many,TGTGCCAGCAGCTTAGGGGTCCAGCCGAGCTCCTACAATGAGCAGTTCTTC,CASSLGVQPSSYNEQFF
TRBJ2-2,TRBV12-3/TRBV12-4,NA,many,TGTGCCAGCAGTTTCCCCGGGGAGCTGTTTTTT,CASSFPGELFF
TRBJ2-7,TRBV20-1,NA,many,TGCAGTGCTCCTCCTGGGGGAGGCACGACGCGCGAGCAGTACTTC,CSAPPGGGTTREQYF
TRBJ2-7,TRBV6-5,NA,many,TGTGCCAGCAGTTACCCCCAGGCCTACGAGCAGTACTTC,CASSYPQAYEQYF
TRBJ2-7,TRBV7-3,NA,NA,TGTGCCAGCAGCTTAAAGCGACAGAATGAGCAGTACTTC,CASSLKRQNEQYF
TRBJ1-1,TRBV7-9,NA,few,TGTGCCAGCAGCTTGGGGGCAGGGATCAACACTGAAGCTTTCTTT,CASSLGAGINTEAFF
TRBJ2-5,TRBV11-2,NA,many,TGTGCCAGCAGACCTACTAGTGCAGAGACCCAGTACTTC,CASRPTSAETQYF
TRBJ2-7,TRBV7-2,TRBD2,many,TGTGCCAGCAGCTTTACTAGCGGGCCCCCCGGGGAGCAGTACTTC,CASSFTSGPPGEQYF
TRBJ2-5,TRBV29-1,NA,many,TGCAGCGTCATGCAAGAGACCCAGTACTTC,CSVMQETQYF
TRBJ2-7,TRBV2,NA,many,TGTGCCAGCAGTGAAGGACCGGCCGAGGTCGAGCAGTACTTC,CASSEGPAEVEQYF
TRBJ2-7,TRBV7-9,NA,few,TGTGCCAGCAGCTTAGGAATGTTGGACGAGCAGTACTTC,CASSLGMLDEQYF
TRBJ1-1,TRBV18,NA,many,TGTGCCAGCTCACCACCGTCTCTGGGGTTGAACACTGAAGCTTTCTTT,CASSPPSLGLNTEAFF
TRBJ1-2,TRBV27,NA,many,TGTGCCAGCAGTTTCACAGGGCGGAGAGGCCATGGCTACACCTTC,CASSFTGRRGHGYTF
TRBJ2-7,TRBV4-3,TRBD2,few,TGCGCCAGCAGCCGTTACGTCGGGGGGTTTTCCTACGAGCAGTACTTC,CASSRYVGGFSYEQYF
TRBJ2-3,TRBV12-5,NA,NA,TGTGCTAGTGGTTTGATGAGTGGTAGCACAGATACGCAGTATTTT,CASGLMSGSTDTQYF
TRBJ1-3,TRBV5-1,NA,NA,TGCGCCAGCAGCTTGGATACATTTGACTCTGGAAACACCATATATTTT,CASSLDTFDSGNTIYF
TRBJ2-7,TRBV9,NA,many,TGTGCCAGCAGCGTAGGAAGCGGAAAATACGAGCAGTACTTC,CASSVGSGKYEQYF
TRBJ1-1,TRBV20-1,NA,few,TGCAGTGCTCGAATTCACAGGGAGGGAGATGAAGCTTTCTTT,CSARIHREGDEAFF
TRBJ1-6,TRBV6-6,NA,NA,TGTGCCAGCAGTTACGGCAGAAATTATAATTCACCCCTCCACTTT,CASSYGRNYNSPLHF
TRBJ1-4,TRBV3-1,NA,many,TGTGCCAGCAGCCAAGGGTCGCCTAATGAAAAACTGTTTTTT,CASSQGSPNEKLFF
TRBJ2-7,TRBV11-2,NA,NA,TGTGCCAGCAGACCACCCGGGAAATACGAGCAGTACTTC,CASRPPGKYEQYF
TRBJ2-7,TRBV5-4,NA,NA,TGTGCCAGCAAGACTCCTGGGTCCTACGAGCAGTACTTC,CASKTPGSYEQYF
TRBJ2-7,TRBV6-1,TRBD1,many,TGTGCCAGCGTCAGGACAGGGGGGAACTACGAGCAGTACTTC,CASVRTGGNYEQYF
TRBJ2-7,TRBV4-2,TRBD2,NA,TGTGCCAGCAGCCAAGACGGGGGACTAGCGGGAGCCCACGAGCAGTACTTC,CASSQDGGLAGAHEQYF
TRBJ1-6,TRBV5-5,TRBD1,few,TGTGCCAGCAGCAGTGGTACAGGGGGTTTGGTCGCCCTCCACTTT,CASSSGTGGLVALHF
TRBJ1-6,TRBV11-2,NA,many,TGTGCCAGCAGCCCCCCCGACACAGGTTCACCCCTCCACTTT,CASSPPDTGSPLHF
TRBJ2-5,TRBV4-1,NA,NA,TGCGCCAGCAGCCGCTGGAGGGGTGAGACCCAGTACTTC,CASSRWRGETQYF
TRBJ2-7,TRBV2,NA,many,TGTGCCAGCAGTGAAGTCCCGGACGGAAACGAGCAGTACTTC,CASSEVPDGNEQYF
TRBJ1-5,TRBV11-2,NA,many,TGTGCCAGCAGCTTGAGGGAGGGTCAGCCCCAGCATTTT,CASSLREGQPQHF
TRBJ1-1,TRBV7-9,NA,few,TGTGCCAGCAGCTTATCAATGGCCTTAGCTGAAGCTTTCTTT,CASSLSMALAEAFF
TRBJ1-5,TRBV6-2/TRBV6-3,NA,many,TGTGCCAGCAGTTACGTTCGGGGCAGGGTGAGCAATCAGCCCCAGCATTTT,CASSYVRGRVSNQPQHF
TRBJ1-2,TRBV6-5,NA,many,TGTGCCAGCAGTTACAAGGGTAACTATGGCTACACCTTC,CASSYKGNYGYTF